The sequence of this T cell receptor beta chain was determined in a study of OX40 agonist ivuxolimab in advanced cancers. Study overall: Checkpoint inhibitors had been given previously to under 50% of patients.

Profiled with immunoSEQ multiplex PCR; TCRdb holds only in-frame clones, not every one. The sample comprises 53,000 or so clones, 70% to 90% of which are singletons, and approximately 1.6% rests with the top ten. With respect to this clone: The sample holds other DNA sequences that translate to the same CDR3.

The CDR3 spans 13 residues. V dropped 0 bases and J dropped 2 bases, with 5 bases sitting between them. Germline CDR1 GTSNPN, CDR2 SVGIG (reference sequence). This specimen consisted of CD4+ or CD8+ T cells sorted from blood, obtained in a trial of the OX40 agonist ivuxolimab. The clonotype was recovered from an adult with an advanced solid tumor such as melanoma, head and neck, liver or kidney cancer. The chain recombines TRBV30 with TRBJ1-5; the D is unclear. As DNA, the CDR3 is TGTGCCTGGAGTGTTGAGGGCAATCAGCCCCAGCATTTT. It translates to CAWSVEGNQPQHF.